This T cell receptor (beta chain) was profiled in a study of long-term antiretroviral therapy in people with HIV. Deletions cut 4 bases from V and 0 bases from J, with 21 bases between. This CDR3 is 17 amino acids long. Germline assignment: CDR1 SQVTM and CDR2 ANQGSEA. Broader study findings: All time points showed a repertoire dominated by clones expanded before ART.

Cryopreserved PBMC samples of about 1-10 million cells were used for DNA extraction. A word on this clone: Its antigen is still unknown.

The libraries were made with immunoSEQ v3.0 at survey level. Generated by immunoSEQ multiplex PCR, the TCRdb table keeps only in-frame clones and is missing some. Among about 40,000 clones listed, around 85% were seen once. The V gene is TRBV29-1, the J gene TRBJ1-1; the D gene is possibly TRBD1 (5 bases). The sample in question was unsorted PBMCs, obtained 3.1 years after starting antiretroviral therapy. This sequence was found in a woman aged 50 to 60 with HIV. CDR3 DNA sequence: TGCAGCGTTGCTCCCAGGGCTGGGGTGCCCCTGAACACTGAAGCTTTCTTT. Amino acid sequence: CSVAPRAGVPLNTEAFF.